This T cell receptor beta chain was identified in a study of identical twins. There are 17 residues in the CDR3. Between the trimmed V and J ends, which lost 0 bases and 1 base, there was a span of 15 bases. Looked up from germline, CDR1 is MNHEY and CDR2 is SVGAGI. Using its own MiXCR run on the 5' RACE reads, TCRdb lists one record per CDR3 protein. The profile shows just over 450,000 distinct CDR3 sequences, 14% of them singletons. This sample was shared with a second study, whose subject was yellow fever vaccine responses in identical twins.

Material: CD4+ T cells sorted from blood. The receptor was derived from a woman aged 18 to 35 in good health. This chain connects TRBV6-5 to TRBJ2-5; tentatively, D is TRBD2 (5 bases). CDR3 region: CASSYSFTADLQETQYF. The CDR3 coding sequence is TGTGCCAGCAGTTACTCGTTTACAGCGGACCTCCAAGAGACCCAGTACTTC.